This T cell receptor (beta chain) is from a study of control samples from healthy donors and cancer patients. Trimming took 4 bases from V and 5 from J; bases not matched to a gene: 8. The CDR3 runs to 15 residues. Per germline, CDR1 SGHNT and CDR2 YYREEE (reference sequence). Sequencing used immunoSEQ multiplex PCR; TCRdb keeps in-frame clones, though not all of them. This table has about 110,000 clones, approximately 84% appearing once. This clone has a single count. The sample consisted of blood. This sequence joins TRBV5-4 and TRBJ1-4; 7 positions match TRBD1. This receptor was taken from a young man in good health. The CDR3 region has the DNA TGTGCCAGCAGCAGGAGACAGGGTGAGAATGAAAAACTGTTTTTT. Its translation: CASSRRQGENEKLFF.